The 20 T cell receptor beta chains listed next were all sequenced from one sample in a study of blood T cell repertoires in COVID-19. Here immunoSEQ multiplex PCR was the method, and the copy in TCRdb shows in-frame clones only, minus some. This sample has more than 150,000 clones; approximately 84% occur once, and the top ten carry 7%. The sequencing sample was made of PBMCs or T cells enriched from blood (not recorded which). The receptors originated from a woman between 45 and 65 years old who had recovered from COVID-19.

This sequence joins TRBV19 and TRBJ2-7; D unresolved. The end of the DNA is better explained by TRBJ2-5, so the J call may be wrong. Looked up from germline, CDR1 is LNHDA and CDR2 is SQIVND (reference sequence). This CDR3 has 11 amino acids. The CDR3 loop is CATLESTTQYF. CDR3 nucleotides: TGTGCCACGTTGGAGAGTACGACCCAGTACTTC.

As concerns this clone: Other DNA variants within this sample encode the same CDR3. V is TRBV5-1 and J is TRBJ1-5; TRBD1 is a possible D gene (6 bases). Trimming took off 0 bases at V and 4 bases at J, with 8 bases between the two ends. The CDR3 sequence is 14 residues long. Germline loops: CDR1 SGHRS, CDR2 YFSETQ. The CDR3 is CASSLEGGNQPQHF. DNA for the CDR3: TGCGCCAGCAGCTTGGAGGGGGGGAATCAGCCCCAGCATTTT.

The chain links TRBV5-1 to TRBJ2-1; 13 bases align to TRBD2. The CDR3 contains 17 residues. Trimming removed 4 bases from V and 0 bases from J; junction bases left unmatched: 4. The germline V gene has CDR1 SGHRS and CDR2 YFSETQ. The CDR3 DNA is TGCGCCAGCAGCCCCAGGACTAGCGGGAGCTCCTACAATGAGCAGTTCTTC. It translates to CASSPRTSGSSYNEQFF.

The chain joins TRBV7-9 to TRBJ1-4; 10 bases fit TRBD1. Trimming took 6 bases from V and 13 from J; bases not matched to a gene: 11. From germline, CDR1 is SEHNR and CDR2 FQNEAQ (reference sequence). This CDR3 has 14 amino acids. The chain's CDR3 is CASSPGTGESRLFF. In DNA, the CDR3 is TGTGCCAGCAGTCCCGGGACAGGGGAGAGTAGACTGTTTTTT.

V is TRBV7-2 and J is TRBJ2-5, with no clear D. Germline CDR1 reads SGHTA; CDR2 reads FQGNSA. V shed 2 bases and J shed 4 bases, with 14 bases lying between them. The CDR3 is made up of 15 amino acids. The CDR3 here is CASSLRGGFGETQYF. The CDR3, as DNA: TGTGCCAGCAGCTTAAGAGGTGGCTTTGGAGAGACCCAGTACTTC.

This sequence joins TRBV28 and TRBJ1-2, with D perhaps TRBD1 (6 bases). Trimming removed 6 bases at V and 4 bases at J, with 15 bases between. CDR1 is MDHEN and CDR2 is SYDVKM in the germline V gene. CDR3 length equals 14 residues. The CDR3: CASSPRGKGYGYTF. CDR3 DNA sequence: TGTGCCAGCAGCCCCAGGGGTAAAGGCTATGGCTACACCTTC.

The chain links TRBV5-1 to TRBJ1-2; TRBD1 is a possible D gene (6 bases). V shed 3 bases and J shed 4 bases, with 13 bases lying between them. This CDR3 comprises 14 residues. The germline V gene encodes CDR1 SGHRS and CDR2 YFSETQ. The CDR3 sequence is CASSSGGPIYGYTF. The CDR3 DNA sequence: TGCGCCAGCAGCTCGGGGGGCCCCATCTATGGCTACACCTTC.

The V call is TRBV7-9, the J call TRBJ2-7; 7 bases agree with TRBD1. The CDR3 runs 14 residues. V dropped 5 bases and J dropped 2; count of bases not matched to a gene: 6. CDR1 and CDR2 from the germline V gene are SEHNR and FQNEAQ (reference sequence). The CDR3 sequence is CASSHGTATYEQYF. Written as DNA, the CDR3 is TGTGCCAGCAGCCACGGGACAGCCACCTACGAGCAGTACTTC.

The CDR3 DNA reads TGTGCCGGAGGTTTTGCGGGAGGAGGAGGAGATACGCAGTATTTT. Its protein product is CAGGFAGGGGDTQYF. The gene calls are TRBV21-1 and TRBJ2-3; the table calls TRBD2, which could not be checked here. TRBV21-1 is listed as a pseudogene. This CDR3 is built from 15 residues.

The chain links TRBV19 to TRBJ2-3, with 7 bases fitting TRBD1. The V and J ends lost 5 bases and 5 bases, in that order; junction bases with no gene match: 10. This CDR3 contains 15 residues. The germline gives CDR1 LNHDA, CDR2 SQIVND (reference sequence). The CDR3 is CASSPLGNRGDTQYF. The DNA for the CDR3 is TGTGCCAGTAGTCCCCTGGGGAACAGGGGAGATACGCAGTATTTT.

The chain combines TRBV4-2 with TRBJ1-2; TRBD1 is a possible D gene (5 bases). Germline assignment: CDR1 LGHNA and CDR2 YNFKEQ. With 1 base removed from V and 0 bases from J, the gap between germline ends came to 9 bases. The length of the CDR3 is 15 residues. The CDR3 loop is CASSQGDSSNYGYTF. In DNA form, the CDR3 reads TGTGCCAGCAGCCAAGGAGACAGCTCTAACTATGGCTACACCTTC.

On this clone: Other DNA sequences in this specimen translate into the identical CDR3. CDR3 nucleotides: TGTGCCAGCAGCCTCGGAGGGAACACTGAAGCTTTCTTT. Its translation: CASSLGGNTEAFF. This sequence joins TRBV12-3 or TRBV12-4 and TRBJ1-1; D gene unclear. This CDR3 comprises 13 residues. Trimming left V 6 bases short and J 1 base short, with 9 bases between.

The V and J genes are TRBV29-1 and TRBJ2-7; tentatively, D is TRBD1 (6 bases). The V gene's germline CDR1 is SQVTM and CDR2 ANQGSEA. The CDR3 is 12 amino acids. Trimming pared 6 bases from V and 5 bases from J, leaving 14 bases between. For the CDR3, the DNA is TGCAGCGTCCCGGGACACAGGAACGAGCAGTACTTC. Encoded protein: CSVPGHRNEQYF.

This clone was found once. The gene calls are TRBV11-2 and TRBJ2-7; D is possibly TRBD2 (6 bases). V shed 4 bases and J shed 3 bases, with 13 bases lying between them. The CDR3 is made up of 14 amino acids. Germline assignment: CDR1 SGHAT and CDR2 FQNNGV. CDR3 coding DNA: TGTGCCAGCAGCTCGGCGGGACGAAGCTACGAGCAGTACTTC. Residues: CASSSAGRSYEQYF.

This chain links TRBV7-3 with TRBJ2-5, with TRBD1 identical over 12 bases. This CDR3 region has 16 residues. Germline V gene lookup returns CDR1 SGHTA and CDR2 FQGTGA. Trimming at V came to 5 bases and at J to 5 bases, leaving 9 bases not matched to a gene. The chain's CDR3 is CASSPSGTGGLETQYF. DNA of the CDR3: TGTGCCAGCAGCCCCTCCGGGACAGGGGGCTTGGAGACCCAGTACTTC.

The rearrangement uses TRBV28 and TRBJ1-3; D ambiguous. CDR1 and CDR2 from the germline V gene are MDHEN and SYDVKM. The CDR3 loop spans 13 amino acids. Trimming stripped 4 bases from V and 2 bases from J, with 6 bases between. The CDR3 reads CASSSPAGNTIYF. The CDR3 coding sequence is TGTGCCAGCAGTTCCCCGGCTGGAAACACCATATATTTT.

V gene TRBV7-2 combines with J gene TRBJ2-1, with 10 bases aligning to TRBD2. The V gene end was trimmed by 5 bases and the J gene end by 4 bases; junction bases not matched to a gene: 2. This CDR3 region has 14 residues. From germline, CDR1 is SGHTA and CDR2 FQGNSA. The CDR3 region is CASSPTSGYNEQFF. The CDR3 DNA reads TGTGCCAGCAGCCCGACTAGCGGGTACAATGAGCAGTTCTTC. The full variable domain, in which reference TRBV7-2 and TRBJ2-1 provide the parts outside the CDR3, is GAGVSQSPSNKVTEKGKDVELRCDPISGHTALYWYRQSLGQGLEFLIYFQGNSAPDKSGLPSDRFSAERTGGSVSTLTIQRTQQEDSAVYLCASSPTSGYNEQFFGPGTRLTVL.

V usage is TRBV7-2 and J usage is TRBJ2-1; D not resolved. V lost 4 bases and J lost 8, with 9 bases in between. Per germline, CDR1 SGHTA and CDR2 FQGNSA. This CDR3 contains 12 residues. The CDR3 region is CASSSTLDEQFF. In nucleotides, the CDR3 is TGTGCCAGCAGCTCAACCCTAGATGAGCAGTTCTTC.

V and J are TRBV28 and TRBJ2-7, with TRBD2 matching 9 bases. V lost 6 bases, J lost 3 bases, and 6 bases stayed unmatched. Germline V gives CDR1 MDHEN, CDR2 SYDVKM. The CDR3 runs 14 residues. The CDR3 here is CASRPGLAIYEQYF. The CDR3 DNA follows: TGTGCCAGCAGGCCAGGACTAGCGATCTACGAGCAGTACTTC.

In this sample, this clone turned up once. The chain uses TRBV5-1 and TRBJ1-4; the match to TRBD1 covers 9 bases. The CDR3 spans 15 residues. Germline CDR1 SGHRS, CDR2 YFSETQ. V lost 0 bases and J lost 8; bases outside the gene matches: 5. CDR3 bases: TGCGCCAGCAGCTTGGGGGGACAGGGAAGCGAAAAACTGTTTTTT. Translation gives CASSLGGQGSEKLFF. The variable domain in full, completed from reference TRBV5-1 and TRBJ1-4, reads KAGVTQTPRYLIKTRGQQVTLSCSPISGHRSVSWYQQTPGQGLQFLFEYFSETQRNKGNFPGRFSGRQFSNSRSEMNVSTLELGDSALYLCASSLGGQGSEKLFFGSGTQLSVL.